This T cell receptor beta chain was profiled in a study of T-cell reconstitution after alpha-beta-depleted transplantation in children (TCRdb year 2016). A note on the overall study: T-cell immune reconstitution after TCRalphabeta/CD19-depleted allogeneic hematopoietic cell transplantation in children was quantitatively tracked in the study by means of TCR repertoire profiling.

This clonotype was observed many times. The clone's antigen remains unknown. Base qualities are not at hand, and no much larger clone is one base apart. The protocol used for the library was PCR. The listed sequencing device is Illumina HiSeq 2500. TCR libraries were prepared with molecular barcoding, using unique molecular identifiers to normalize TCRbeta repertoire quantification. TCRdb passed the public sequencing reads through fastp at Q25 and MiXCR, retaining productive beta sequences. Entries that share a CDR3 protein sequence are merged under the most common genes and DNA. The sample profile shows some 240,000 distinct CDR3 sequences; about 9.6% of them were found once. About 5% of the sample belongs to the ten largest clones. The CDR3 runs 16 amino acids, cysteine and phenylalanine included. Just CDR3 DNA is preserved here, 48 bases in frame from base 1. Trimming at the junction amounts to 2 bases on V and 2 bases on J, and the germline ends lie 15 bases apart. From the germline V gene (reference sequence), CDR1 is SEHNR and CDR2 is FQNEAQ.

The source of this sequence is a human donor who donated a stem cell graft to a child with SCID. The sequenced sample was PBMCs from the stem cell graft donor, obtained from the stem cell graft. The sequence joins TRBV7-9 to TRBJ1-1; TRBD1 might be the D gene, on 6 matching bases. The CDR3 region has the sequence CASSLNVGGGNTEAFF. The DNA reads as follows: TGTGCCAGCAGCTTAAATGTAGGGGGGGGAAACACTGAAGCTTTCTTT.